The present T cell receptor (beta chain) was sequenced within a study of T-cell memory formation after mild COVID-19. Across the study: TCR clusters showed largely donor specificity.

TCR alpha and TCR beta cDNA libraries carrying sample barcodes and UMIs came from 5'RACE with constant-segment primers. TCRdb used MiXCR to reprocess the 5' RACE reads, holding one entry per CDR3 protein. Among about 320,000 distinct CDR3 sequences listed, more than 13% were seen once. As to this clonotype: Its antigen is unknown.

Study-level findings and limits: The second-wave clones peaking on day 37 were not confirmed as SARS-CoV-2-specific. Some clones that responded were present in memory (sampled pre-infection), which suggests cross-reactive memory joined.

Trimming cost V 4 bases and J 9 bases, with 14 bases left between them. This CDR3 has 13 residues. CDR1 and CDR2 (germline): SGDLS, YYNGEE. The sequenced material came from PBMCs or a T cell subset sorted from them (not recorded which). The TCR sequence derives from a man between 18 and 35 years old who had mild COVID-19 (a few samples of this study predate the infection). Cell type and time point are not known. The V gene is TRBV9, the J gene TRBJ2-1, with no clear D. The CDR3 DNA reads TGTGCCAGCAGCCCCCCCTTGGGTTTTGAGCAGTTCTTC. Translating it yields CASSPPLGFEQFF.